Presented here are 23 T cell receptor beta chains from one specimen sequenced in a study of blood T cell repertoires in COVID-19. Measured with immunoSEQ multiplex PCR; TCRdb has only the in-frame clones, and not every one. The sample records some 180,000 clones, 82% being singletons. The specimen sequenced was PBMCs or T cells enriched from blood (not recorded which). These receptors all stem from a woman aged 60-75 years with acute COVID-19.

The J gene is TRBJ2-3, the V gene TRBV5-4; D unresolved. CDR3 size: 14 residues. Between the trimmed V and J ends, which lost 2 bases and 0 bases, there was a span of 7 bases. Germline V gene lookup returns CDR1 SGHNT and CDR2 YYREEE (reference sequence). CDR3 DNA: TGTGCCAGCAGCTTCCCCGTCAGCACAGATACGCAGTATTTT. Amino acids: CASSFPVSTDTQYF.

This clone was observed once. The chain links TRBV19 to TRBJ1-6; perhaps TRBD1 as D (5 bases). The CDR3 spans 14 residues. Looked up from germline, CDR1 is LNHDA and CDR2 is SQIVND (reference sequence). V lost 10 bases to trimming and J lost 6 bases, with 16 bases between them. CDR3 region: CATLGRQRNSPLHF. The CDR3 DNA is TGTGCCACCTTGGGGCGGCAACGTAATTCACCCCTCCACTTT.

The gene calls are TRBV5-1 and TRBJ2-1, with 11 bases matching TRBD2. The V segment lost 2 bases and the J segment 8 bases; nucleotides outside the gene matches: 9. CDR1 is SGHRS, CDR2 YFSETQ, per germline. The CDR3 sequence is 16 residues long. CDR3: CASSFTKTSGIHEQFF. The DNA for the CDR3 is TGCGCCAGCAGCTTCACGAAGACTAGCGGGATCCATGAGCAGTTCTTC.

The chain uses TRBV19 and TRBJ1-5; maybe TRBD1 (6 bases). In germline, CDR1 is LNHDA, CDR2 SQIVND (reference sequence). The CDR3 consists of 15 residues. V was trimmed by 5 bases and J by 7 bases, leaving 18 bases between them. CDR3: CASSADSPRRQPQHF. The DNA of the CDR3 is TGTGCCAGTAGTGCGGACAGCCCCCGCCGACAGCCCCAGCATTTT.

This chain uses TRBV6-1 with TRBJ1-5; weak D call: TRBD1 (6 bases). Deletions cut 2 bases from V and 5 bases from J, with 13 bases between. The CDR3 is made up of 15 amino acids. Per germline, CDR1 MNHNS and CDR2 SASEGT. In DNA, the CDR3 is TGTGCCAGCAGTGAACAGGACAGAGGGCATCAGCCCCAGCATTTT. It specifies CASSEQDRGHQPQHF.

V gene TRBV4-2 combines with J gene TRBJ2-1; 7 nucleotides align to TRBD2. The CDR3 is made up of 17 amino acids. Per germline, CDR1 LGHNA and CDR2 YNFKEQ. The junction had 16 bases not matched to a gene; V was cut back by 3 bases and J by 8 bases. The CDR3 coding sequence is TGTGCCAGCAGCCACTCACTCTGGGGGAGGGCCCAGGATGAGCAGTTCTTC. Translation gives CASSHSLWGRAQDEQFF.

The chain joins TRBV9 to TRBJ2-3, with 10 bases lining up with TRBD1. The junction had 6 bases not matched to a gene; V was cut back by 4 bases and J by 4 bases. The CDR3 has 15 residues. CDR1 SGDLS and CDR2 YYNGEE come from the germline V gene. CDR3 region: CASSLDRGRSDTQYF. The CDR3 DNA is TGTGCCAGCAGCCTCGACAGGGGGCGGTCAGATACGCAGTATTTT.

The chain links TRBV6-5 to TRBJ1-2; D gene ambiguous. The germline gives CDR1 MNHEY, CDR2 SVGAGI. The CDR3 totals 15 residues. Trimming shortened V by 8 bases and J by 1 base, and 17 bases separated the two germline ends. CDR3 DNA sequence: TGTGCCAGCGCCCAACGAGGAGCCTTTAACTATGGCTACACCTTC. It translates to CASAQRGAFNYGYTF.

The V call is TRBV30, the J call TRBJ2-1; a possible D gene is TRBD2 (6 bases). V shed 5 bases and J shed 6 bases, with 17 bases lying between them. The CDR3 runs 14 residues. The germline V gene encodes CDR1 GTSNPN and CDR2 SVGIG (reference sequence). The CDR3 protein is CAWETSWLSNEQFF. The CDR3 DNA follows: TGTGCCTGGGAGACTAGTTGGCTTAGCAATGAGCAGTTCTTC.

This rearrangement joins TRBV11-2 to TRBJ2-5, with 7 nucleotides matching TRBD2. The germline V gene encodes CDR1 SGHAT and CDR2 FQNNGV. V lost 1 base to trimming and J lost 6 bases; unmatched junction nucleotides: 2. The CDR3 has 13 residues. CDR3 bases: TGTGCCAGCAGCTTAGGGGGGGGTAAGACCCAGTACTTC. Protein sequence: CASSLGGGKTQYF. Looking up the rest from reference TRBV11-2 and TRBJ2-5 gives the full variable domain: EAGVAQSPRYKIIEKRQSVAFWCNPISGHATLYWYQQILGQGPKLLIQFQNNGVVDDSQLPKDRFSAERLKGVDSTLKIQPAKLEDSAVYLCASSLGGGKTQYFGPGTRLLVL.

This sequence joins TRBV7-9 and TRBJ1-5; no reliable D call. This CDR3 has 15 amino acids. V was clipped by 3 bases and J by 3 bases, with 12 bases between them. Germline loops: CDR1 SEHNR, CDR2 FQNEAQ (reference sequence). CDR3 nucleotide sequence: TGTGCCAGCAGCTTTGGCGGGGTTGCCAATCAGCCCCAGCATTTT. This encodes CASSFGGVANQPQHF.

The V and J genes are TRBV4-2 and TRBJ1-6, with 8 bases that match TRBD1. Looked up from germline, CDR1 is LGHNA and CDR2 is YNFKEQ. V shed 0 bases and J 4 bases; nucleotides not matched to a gene: 11. The CDR3 spans 19 residues. The CDR3 here is CASSQDWAGGRLYNSPLHF. DNA for the CDR3: TGTGCCAGCAGCCAAGATTGGGCAGGGGGCCGCCTTTATAATTCACCCCTCCACTTT.

This clone was seen only a few times. V and J are TRBV7-2 and TRBJ1-2; no clear D gene. The V end was cut by 1 base, the J end by 1 base, with 7 bases between. Germline V lookup: CDR1 SGHTA, CDR2 FQGNSA. The CDR3 has 14 amino acids. This CDR3 reads CASSLDGINYGYTF. Written as DNA, the CDR3 is TGTGCCAGCAGCTTAGATGGCATTAACTATGGCTACACCTTC.

The chain recombines TRBV18 with TRBJ1-1, with D hard to call. From germline, CDR1 is KGHSH and CDR2 LQKENI. The CDR3 contains 12 residues. The V end lost 1 base, the J end lost 5 bases, and 5 bases lay between the germline ends. The CDR3 nucleotides read TGTGCCAGCTCACCACTAACAACTGAAGCTTTCTTT. It codes for CASSPLTTEAFF.

The V and J genes are TRBV7-2 and TRBJ1-2; 8 bases are a match to TRBD1. CDR3 size: 15 residues. Germline CDR1 SGHTA, CDR2 FQGNSA. The V segment lost 4 bases and the J segment 4 bases; nucleotides outside the gene matches: 8. CDR3 bases: TGTGCCAGCAGCTCCAGACAGGGGTCGGGCTATGGCTACACCTTC. It translates to CASSSRQGSGYGYTF.

The rearrangement joins TRBV9 to TRBJ1-1; no clear D. CDR3 length equals 9 residues. Trimming removed 7 bases at V and 8 bases at J, with 6 bases between. The germline V gene has CDR1 SGDLS and CDR2 YYNGEE. The CDR3 DNA reads TGTGCCAGCGCGTTGGAAGCTTTCTTT. It encodes CASALEAFF.

The chain employs TRBV14 and TRBJ2-5; TRBD1 matches at 10 bases. The V gene's germline CDR1 is SGHDN and CDR2 FVKESK. The ends lost 4 bases at V and 5 bases at J; junction bases unmatched: 10. This CDR3 comprises 16 residues. The CDR3 region is CASSPLGQGPGETQYF. In nucleotides, the CDR3 is TGTGCCAGCAGCCCGCTGGGACAGGGGCCCGGGGAGACCCAGTACTTC.

This chain links TRBV10-3 with TRBJ2-1; D call uncertain. The CDR3 has 15 residues. From germline, CDR1 is ENHRY and CDR2 SYGVKD. Deletions cut 10 bases from V and 2 bases from J, with 18 bases between. The CDR3 region has the DNA TGTGCCACCAAACCCGGTGAAACTACCTACAATGAGCAGTTCTTC. Translating it yields CATKPGETTYNEQFF.

The chain employs TRBV6-5 and TRBJ2-5; 7 nucleotides match TRBD2. CDR1 and CDR2 (germline): MNHEY, SVGAGI. V was pared by 2 bases and J by 5 bases, with 5 bases of the junction left unmatched. This CDR3 spans 14 amino acids. CDR3 DNA sequence: TGTGCCAGCAGTTACGGGAGGGTAAGGGAGACCCAGTACTTC. This sequence encodes CASSYGRVRETQYF.

CDR3 amino acids: CASSKKRNYEQYF. CDR3 coding DNA: TGTGCCAGCAGCAAGAAGCGGAACTACGAGCAGTACTTC. The V and J genes are TRBV7-8 and TRBJ2-7; perhaps TRBD2 as D (5 bases). In germline, CDR1 is SGHVS, CDR2 FQNEAQ. The CDR3 is 13 residues long. V was cut by 5 bases and J by 3 bases, with 11 bases left in between. Filled out from reference TRBV7-8 and TRBJ2-7, the complete variable domain reads GAGVSQSPRYKVAKRGQDVALRCDPISGHVSLFWYQQALGQGPEFLTYFQNEAQLDKSGLPSDRFFAERPEGSVSTLKIQRTQQEDSAVYLCASSKKRNYEQYFGPGTRLTVT.

The chain uses TRBV7-9 and TRBJ2-5; maybe TRBD2 (6 bases). Trimming took off 5 bases at V and 0 bases at J, with 19 bases between the two ends. The length of the CDR3 is 17 residues. Looked up from germline, CDR1 is SEHNR and CDR2 is FQNEAQ (reference sequence). The CDR3 DNA is TGTGCCAGCAGCCAAAGGAGTTACGGGGGACACCAAGAGACCCAGTACTTC. Translation: CASSQRSYGGHQETQYF.

CDR3 nucleotides: TGTGCCAGCAGTGAGACTAACAGAGAGGCTGAAGCTTTCTTT. Residues: CASSETNREAEAFF. V gene TRBV25-1 combines with J gene TRBJ1-1; unclear D gene. The CDR3 runs 14 residues. CDR1 and CDR2 (germline): MGHDK, SYGVNS. Trimming pared 3 bases from V and 6 bases from J, leaving 14 bases between.

The V gene is TRBV6-5, the J gene TRBJ1-5, with 10 nucleotides matching TRBD1. The junction had 6 bases not matched to a gene; V was cut back by 6 bases and J by 7 bases. The germline V gene encodes CDR1 MNHEY and CDR2 SVGAGI. CDR3 length: 14 amino acids. CDR3 nucleotide sequence: TGTGCCAGCAGCAGCAGACAGGGGGCACAGCCCCAGCATTTT. This sequence encodes CASSSRQGAQPQHF.